This T cell receptor (beta chain) was identified in a study of beta chain features in type 1 diabetes. The CDR3 is made up of 14 amino acids. The V end was cut by 3 bases, the J end by 2 bases, with 11 bases between. From germline, CDR1 is SGDLS and CDR2 YYNGEE. A note on this clone: Its antigen is currently unknown.

Expressed TCRB transcripts were sequenced because the entire RNA isolate underwent reverse transcription. Profiled with immunoSEQ multiplex PCR; TCRdb holds only in-frame clones, not every one. Here the sample spans some 270,000 clones, approximately 10% being singletons. Study findings and constraints: All four CD4+ subsets of Type 1 diabetes patients contained TCRB CDR3s that were moderately but significantly shorter.

The V call is TRBV9, the J call TRBJ1-2; D may be TRBD1 (6 bases). The TCR was taken from a man aged 25-45 years with type 1 diabetes. Sequencing used naive CD4+ T cells from blood. The CDR3 protein is CASSAQGGNYGYTF. The CDR3 coding sequence is TGTGCCAGCAGCGCCCAAGGGGGAAACTATGGCTACACCTTC.